These T cell receptor beta chains were read from a single sample in a study of T cell clonotyping in hematopoietic cell transplantation. The method was immunoSEQ multiplex PCR; TCRdb's version includes in-frame clones alone and lacks a portion of them. The repertoire has 45,000 or so clones, 82% of them found once; the top ten carry approximately 4.9%. The sample in question was peripheral blood mononuclear cells, obtained before stem cell transplant. These receptors originate from a man aged 55-75 years with myelodysplastic syndrome. Some clones in this sample may be carry-over from other donors' samples. Each CDR3 is given with its conserved first and last residue. A D gene is named only where the DNA matches it firmly. A clone size is listed for some rows: how often the clone was seen (once, few, many), or a class if it is expanded.

v_call	d_call	clone_size	j_call	cdr3_nt	cdr3_aa
TRBV6-5	NA	NA	TRBJ2-5	TGTGCCAGCGGTTTGGGGGAAGAGACCCAGTACTTC	CASGLGEETQYF
TRBV11-1	NA	NA	TRBJ2-7	TGTGCCAGCAGCAGGTCCGGGCTTGGGCCCGAGCAGTACTTC	CASSRSGLGPEQYF
TRBV6-5	NA	NA	TRBJ2-6	TGTGCCAGCAGTTATCGGCTTTCCTCTGGGGCCAACGTCCTGACTTTC	CASSYRLSSGANVLTF
TRBV2	TRBD1	NA	TRBJ1-5	TGTGCCAGCAGGTATACAGGGGCGGGAGGCAATCAGCCCCAGCATTTT	CASRYTGAGGNQPQHF
TRBV5-1	TRBD2	NA	TRBJ2-1	TGCGCCAGCAGAGCTAGCGGGGGCCCCTACAATGAGCAGTTCTTC	CASRASGGPYNEQFF
TRBV7-3	NA	NA	TRBJ2-5	TGTGCCAGCAGCTTAGGGGAGATCCAGTACTTC	CASSLGEIQYF
TRBV19	TRBD1	NA	TRBJ1-4	TGTGCCAGTAGCATGACAGGGCCCCATGAAAAACTGTTTTTT	CASSMTGPHEKLFF
TRBV9	NA	NA	TRBJ2-2	TGTGCCAGCAGCGTAGCGGGGTCCGACACCGGGGAGCTGTTTTTT	CASSVAGSDTGELFF
TRBV19	TRBD1	NA	TRBJ2-7	TGTGCCAGTAGTCCACCCGGGACAGGGGCTCACGAGCAGTACTTC	CASSPPGTGAHEQYF
TRBV11-2	NA	few	TRBJ2-4	TGTGCCAGCAGCGTAAGCGGGAAAAACATTCAGTACTTC	CASSVSGKNIQYF
TRBV9	NA	NA	TRBJ2-7	TGTGCCAGCAGCGTAGTTGGACACCCGTCCTACGAGCAGTACTTC	CASSVVGHPSYEQYF
TRBV6-5	NA	once	TRBJ2-7	TGTGCCAGCAGTTTAGGACACGAGCAGTACTTC	CASSLGHEQYF
TRBV7-2	NA	NA	TRBJ2-1	TGTGCCAGCAGCTTAGCACCCTCCTACAATGAGCAGTTCTTC	CASSLAPSYNEQFF
TRBV6-1	TRBD2	NA	TRBJ2-7	TGTGCCAGCAGGACTAGCGGGGTTTACGAGCAGTACTTC	CASRTSGVYEQYF
TRBV27	NA	NA	TRBJ1-2	TGTGCCAGCAGACCACAGGGATGGCAGGATGGCTACACCTTC	CASRPQGWQDGYTF
TRBV28	NA	NA	TRBJ2-7	TGTGCCAGCAGTCCTACTCTGGGGGGGGCCTCCTCCTACGAGCAGTACTTC	CASSPTLGGASSYEQYF
TRBV7-2	NA	NA	TRBJ1-5	TGTGCCAGCAGCTTATATGGGGTTGGGGTTGGGCAGCCCCAGCATTTT	CASSLYGVGVGQPQHF
TRBV7-6	NA	NA	TRBJ2-7	TGTGCCAGCAGCTTGGGGCTGTACTCCTACGAGCAGTACTTC	CASSLGLYSYEQYF
TRBV6-5	NA	NA	TRBJ1-1	TGTGCCAGCAGTCAGTCCGGGGTGGTAAGGACTGAAGCTTTCTTT	CASSQSGVVRTEAFF
TRBV6-6	NA	NA	TRBJ1-2	TGTGCCAGCAGTTACTCTGGGGATTCCGGCTATGGCTACACCTTC	CASSYSGDSGYGYTF
TRBV19	TRBD1	NA	TRBJ2-7	TGTGCCAGTAGGCTAACCGGGACAGGGAACTACGAGCAGTACTTC	CASRLTGTGNYEQYF
TRBV19	TRBD2	NA	TRBJ2-3	TGTGCCAGTAGTTCCTCCCGACTAGCGGGGTTCACAGATACGCAGTATTTT	CASSSSRLAGFTDTQYF